This TCR beta chain was sequenced during a study of T cells in tuberculosis. Study conclusions and caveats: Shorter CDR3-alpha in active tuberculosis partly drove smaller distances. Active tuberculosis TCR-alpha repertoires lay closer to GMM-specific TCRs than IGRA-negative controls, suggesting clonal expansion.

Specified time point: new active TB diagnosis, blood taken before or within 7 days of starting treatment. HIV-seronegative South African adults aged 18 years or older had newly diagnosed active tuberculosis. Tuberculosis was confirmed by positive sputum smear and/or M. tuberculosis culture. To note about this clone: Its cognate antigen is unknown.

This CDR3 is 15 amino acids long. V lost 8 bases and J 4 bases, leaving 20 bases between the germline ends. Per the germline V gene, CDR1 is SGHTA and CDR2 is FQGNSA. Sequencing used immunoSEQ multiplex PCR; TCRdb keeps in-frame clones, though not all of them. There are tens of thousands of clones in the sample; roughly 95% occur only once, and under 1.5% lies in the top ten. The chain combines TRBV7-2 with TRBJ1-2; TRBD1 is a possible D gene (6 bases). The TCR sequence derives from an adult with tuberculosis. Sequencing was performed on PBMCs, taken at tuberculosis diagnosis. CDR3 nucleotide sequence: TGTGCCAGCGGGCGAACAGGGATGCGGATCTATGGCTACACCTTC. Translated, it gives CASGRTGMRIYGYTF.